The clone carrying this T cell receptor beta chain was seen ten or more times. This record belongs to a study of T cells in Graves' hyperthyroidism and ophthalmopathy. Investigators excluded patients with uncontrolled infection, other autoimmune disease, pregnancy or lactation. A roughly 9.3 ml volume of fresh peripheral blood provided the PBMCs. Using RNA transcripts as the source, TCR beta CDR3 regions were amplified. TCR CDR3 underwent first-round RT-PCR with the HTBI primer set. TCRdb re-derived calls from the multiplex PCR reads in MiXCR, one entry per CDR3 protein. The table lists 250,000 or so distinct CDR3 sequences, 13% to 15% of them singletons, with 30% to 35% in the top ten. This clonotype was obtained from a woman aged 45-65 years with Graves' hyperthyroidism that later progressed to Graves' ophthalmopathy. The sequenced sample was blood.

The CDR3 reads CASSPLGETSGIISSYEQYF. CDR3 bases: TGTGCCAGCAGTCCCTTGGGTGAGACTAGCGGGATAATTAGCTCCTACGAGCAGTACTTC. The chain uses TRBV28 and TRBJ2-7; TRBD2 matches 11 bases. This CDR3 comprises 20 residues. V shed 5 bases, J shed 0 bases, and the junction held 18 bases outside the gene matches. The germline V gene has CDR1 MDHEN and CDR2 SYDVKM.